The source of this TCR beta chain is a study of vaccination and CD4 T cells after COVID-19. About the study: Median time from COVID diagnosis to post-COVID sampling was about 100 days (35 to 161). Points from the study as a whole: A nonsignificant median increase from approximately 23 to 38 SARS-CoV-2-reactive clonotypes was observed.

The Oncomine TCR Beta short-read assay sequenced DNA from cultured CD4+ T cells. Each CDR3 protein gets one entry after TCRdb re-called the PCR reads with MiXCR. The table lists roughly 1,600 distinct CDR3 sequences, 10% to 12% of them singletons, with about an eighth in the top ten. Germline loops: CDR1 SGHTA, CDR2 FQGTGA. This CDR3 has 15 residues. J was trimmed by 1 base and V by 2 bases; bases with no gene match: 3. By its share, this clonotype is medium-sized (0.01 to 0.1%). Its antigen remains unknown. Treatment specified: roughly 10-day PBMC culture with coronavirus spike peptide pools or control peptides (ViraFEST assay). One should note that the unexposed donor's CD4+ T cells were collected before the COVID-19 pandemic (2011-2018). ViraFEST expanded antigen-specific T cells with peptide pools, then sequenced TCRs.

The V and J genes are TRBV7-3 and TRBJ1-1; 8 nucleotides agree with TRBD1. The source material was CD4+ T cells from blood, cultured in vitro. The clonotype originates from a human donor in good health. The DNA of the CDR3 is TGTGCCAGCAGCTTAGTCGGACAGGGGAACACTGAAGCTTTCTTT. Translation gives CASSLVGQGNTEAFF.